The T cell receptor beta chain under discussion was sequenced for a study of CD8 T cells in Susac syndrome (dated by TCRdb to the late 2010s). For the wider study: Repertoire sequencing was used to test whether CD8+ T cell activation and differentiation in Susac syndrome was antigen driven. On the study overall, not on this receptor specifically: The TCR sequencing and HLA analysis was acknowledged to have included a relatively small number of individuals.

Taken from the germline V gene, the CDR1 and CDR2 loops are SQVTM and ANQGSEA. V is cut by 3 bases and J by 5 bases, and the space between the germline ends is 10 bases. The CDR3 spans 12 residues, from the cysteine through the phenylalanine. Only the CDR3 portion is preserved as DNA: 36 bases, with reading frame beginning at the first base. Notes on this clonotype: It has no known antigen specificity. Within one base of it there is no much larger clone, and no base qualities were kept.

RNA was extracted with the RNeasy kit and 0.5 to 1 ug was reverse transcribed using random hexamers. The immunoSEQ multiplex PCR assay, covering 54 Vbeta and 13 Jbeta segments, was used to amplify TCR beta CDR3 regions. To correct PCR amplification bias, a synthetic template baseline was used for both primer optimization and computational correction. The paper's processing steps were these. Reads were assigned to V, D and J genes according to IMGT and analyzed in immunoSEQ Analyzer, with only productive sequences retained. To calculate clonality, Shannon entropy was normalized by log2 of the number of productive unique sequences and then subtracted from one. For each patient and control, public and private clones were evaluated within the 100 most prevalent clones. Clones were defined as Susac-specific when absent from the healthy and MS cohorts, from about 1,100 published viral clones and from other ImmuneACCESS disease sequences. Starting from the raw public reads, TCRdb applied fastp trimming at Q25, assembled clones with MiXCR and retained in-frame beta chains. Every CDR3 protein is listed once, alongside the most common genes and DNA of its rows. The V and J calls shown here were made by TCRdb, not taken from the authors' results. The sample table contains approximately 110,000 distinct CDR3 sequences; only one count was recorded for approximately 96% of them. Around 0.1% of the sample rests with the top ten.

Peripheral blood CD8+ and CD4+ T cells from healthy donors, Susac syndrome patients and multiple sclerosis patients were profiled by high-throughput TCR beta sequencing. The healthy donors served as controls matched for age and sex. Bulk CD8+ and CD4+ T cells were purified magnetically by negative isolation, whereas CD8+ TEMRA cells were enriched by FACS. Blood was drawn into EDTA tubes, processed within 24 hours, and PBMCs were isolated by density gradient centrifugation. PBMCs destined for TCR sequencing were cryopreserved in liquid nitrogen and later thawed in a 37 °C water bath. A purity of at least 90% was achieved for sorted or isolated CD4+, CD8+ and CD8+ TEMRA cells.

This TCR was recovered from a human donor in good health. The rearrangement joined TRBV29-1 to TRBJ2-5; the D gene may be TRBD1 or TRBD2, since each aligns over 5 bases. The sample was CD4+ T cells from PBMCs. The CDR3 region reads CSVDGGRETQYF. The DNA is TGCAGCGTTGATGGGGGTCGCGAGACCCAGTACTTC. Full variable domain (CDR3 extended with the reference TRBV29-1 and TRBJ2-5 proteins): SAVISQKPSRDICQRGTSLTIQCQVDSQVTMMFWYRQQPGQSLTLIATANQGSEATYESGFVIDKFPISRPNLTFSTLTVSNMSPEDSSIYLCSVDGGRETQYFGPGTRLLVL.